The present TCR beta chain was sequenced within a study of regulatory T cells in long-lasting Graves disease. Time point denoted: newly diagnosed GD, antithyroid drugs for less than 3 months. The TCR library was made from RNA extracted from PBMCs. This CDR3 is built from 13 residues. Germline CDR1 is ENHRY and CDR2 is SYGVKD. Trimming took off 0 bases at V and 5 bases at J, with 5 bases between the two ends. With iRepertoire HTBI primers and Arm-PCR of CDR3 regions, TCR beta libraries were built. MiXCR, applied by TCRdb to the multiplex PCR reads, yields one record per CDR3 protein. The sample carries about 500,000 distinct CDR3 sequences, about a sixth recorded once. The sample holds a few counts of this clonotype. These data were likewise used in another study, on T cells in Graves' hyperthyroidism and ophthalmopathy. That work adds: Patients aged 18 to 65 had newly diagnosed hyperthyroidism that had lasted under 2 months. Also found in blood were most expanded thyroid clonotypes above 0.001.

This clonotype was sampled from a man aged 40-55 years with Graves disease. Sequencing was performed on peripheral blood mononuclear cells (PBMCs), taken at new diagnosis, from a patient treated with antithyroid drugs. The genes are TRBV10-3 and TRBJ1-5; no clear D gene. In nucleotides, the CDR3 is TGTGCCATCAGTGAGTCGCAGGATCAGCCCCAGCATTTT. Translation gives CAISESQDQPQHF.